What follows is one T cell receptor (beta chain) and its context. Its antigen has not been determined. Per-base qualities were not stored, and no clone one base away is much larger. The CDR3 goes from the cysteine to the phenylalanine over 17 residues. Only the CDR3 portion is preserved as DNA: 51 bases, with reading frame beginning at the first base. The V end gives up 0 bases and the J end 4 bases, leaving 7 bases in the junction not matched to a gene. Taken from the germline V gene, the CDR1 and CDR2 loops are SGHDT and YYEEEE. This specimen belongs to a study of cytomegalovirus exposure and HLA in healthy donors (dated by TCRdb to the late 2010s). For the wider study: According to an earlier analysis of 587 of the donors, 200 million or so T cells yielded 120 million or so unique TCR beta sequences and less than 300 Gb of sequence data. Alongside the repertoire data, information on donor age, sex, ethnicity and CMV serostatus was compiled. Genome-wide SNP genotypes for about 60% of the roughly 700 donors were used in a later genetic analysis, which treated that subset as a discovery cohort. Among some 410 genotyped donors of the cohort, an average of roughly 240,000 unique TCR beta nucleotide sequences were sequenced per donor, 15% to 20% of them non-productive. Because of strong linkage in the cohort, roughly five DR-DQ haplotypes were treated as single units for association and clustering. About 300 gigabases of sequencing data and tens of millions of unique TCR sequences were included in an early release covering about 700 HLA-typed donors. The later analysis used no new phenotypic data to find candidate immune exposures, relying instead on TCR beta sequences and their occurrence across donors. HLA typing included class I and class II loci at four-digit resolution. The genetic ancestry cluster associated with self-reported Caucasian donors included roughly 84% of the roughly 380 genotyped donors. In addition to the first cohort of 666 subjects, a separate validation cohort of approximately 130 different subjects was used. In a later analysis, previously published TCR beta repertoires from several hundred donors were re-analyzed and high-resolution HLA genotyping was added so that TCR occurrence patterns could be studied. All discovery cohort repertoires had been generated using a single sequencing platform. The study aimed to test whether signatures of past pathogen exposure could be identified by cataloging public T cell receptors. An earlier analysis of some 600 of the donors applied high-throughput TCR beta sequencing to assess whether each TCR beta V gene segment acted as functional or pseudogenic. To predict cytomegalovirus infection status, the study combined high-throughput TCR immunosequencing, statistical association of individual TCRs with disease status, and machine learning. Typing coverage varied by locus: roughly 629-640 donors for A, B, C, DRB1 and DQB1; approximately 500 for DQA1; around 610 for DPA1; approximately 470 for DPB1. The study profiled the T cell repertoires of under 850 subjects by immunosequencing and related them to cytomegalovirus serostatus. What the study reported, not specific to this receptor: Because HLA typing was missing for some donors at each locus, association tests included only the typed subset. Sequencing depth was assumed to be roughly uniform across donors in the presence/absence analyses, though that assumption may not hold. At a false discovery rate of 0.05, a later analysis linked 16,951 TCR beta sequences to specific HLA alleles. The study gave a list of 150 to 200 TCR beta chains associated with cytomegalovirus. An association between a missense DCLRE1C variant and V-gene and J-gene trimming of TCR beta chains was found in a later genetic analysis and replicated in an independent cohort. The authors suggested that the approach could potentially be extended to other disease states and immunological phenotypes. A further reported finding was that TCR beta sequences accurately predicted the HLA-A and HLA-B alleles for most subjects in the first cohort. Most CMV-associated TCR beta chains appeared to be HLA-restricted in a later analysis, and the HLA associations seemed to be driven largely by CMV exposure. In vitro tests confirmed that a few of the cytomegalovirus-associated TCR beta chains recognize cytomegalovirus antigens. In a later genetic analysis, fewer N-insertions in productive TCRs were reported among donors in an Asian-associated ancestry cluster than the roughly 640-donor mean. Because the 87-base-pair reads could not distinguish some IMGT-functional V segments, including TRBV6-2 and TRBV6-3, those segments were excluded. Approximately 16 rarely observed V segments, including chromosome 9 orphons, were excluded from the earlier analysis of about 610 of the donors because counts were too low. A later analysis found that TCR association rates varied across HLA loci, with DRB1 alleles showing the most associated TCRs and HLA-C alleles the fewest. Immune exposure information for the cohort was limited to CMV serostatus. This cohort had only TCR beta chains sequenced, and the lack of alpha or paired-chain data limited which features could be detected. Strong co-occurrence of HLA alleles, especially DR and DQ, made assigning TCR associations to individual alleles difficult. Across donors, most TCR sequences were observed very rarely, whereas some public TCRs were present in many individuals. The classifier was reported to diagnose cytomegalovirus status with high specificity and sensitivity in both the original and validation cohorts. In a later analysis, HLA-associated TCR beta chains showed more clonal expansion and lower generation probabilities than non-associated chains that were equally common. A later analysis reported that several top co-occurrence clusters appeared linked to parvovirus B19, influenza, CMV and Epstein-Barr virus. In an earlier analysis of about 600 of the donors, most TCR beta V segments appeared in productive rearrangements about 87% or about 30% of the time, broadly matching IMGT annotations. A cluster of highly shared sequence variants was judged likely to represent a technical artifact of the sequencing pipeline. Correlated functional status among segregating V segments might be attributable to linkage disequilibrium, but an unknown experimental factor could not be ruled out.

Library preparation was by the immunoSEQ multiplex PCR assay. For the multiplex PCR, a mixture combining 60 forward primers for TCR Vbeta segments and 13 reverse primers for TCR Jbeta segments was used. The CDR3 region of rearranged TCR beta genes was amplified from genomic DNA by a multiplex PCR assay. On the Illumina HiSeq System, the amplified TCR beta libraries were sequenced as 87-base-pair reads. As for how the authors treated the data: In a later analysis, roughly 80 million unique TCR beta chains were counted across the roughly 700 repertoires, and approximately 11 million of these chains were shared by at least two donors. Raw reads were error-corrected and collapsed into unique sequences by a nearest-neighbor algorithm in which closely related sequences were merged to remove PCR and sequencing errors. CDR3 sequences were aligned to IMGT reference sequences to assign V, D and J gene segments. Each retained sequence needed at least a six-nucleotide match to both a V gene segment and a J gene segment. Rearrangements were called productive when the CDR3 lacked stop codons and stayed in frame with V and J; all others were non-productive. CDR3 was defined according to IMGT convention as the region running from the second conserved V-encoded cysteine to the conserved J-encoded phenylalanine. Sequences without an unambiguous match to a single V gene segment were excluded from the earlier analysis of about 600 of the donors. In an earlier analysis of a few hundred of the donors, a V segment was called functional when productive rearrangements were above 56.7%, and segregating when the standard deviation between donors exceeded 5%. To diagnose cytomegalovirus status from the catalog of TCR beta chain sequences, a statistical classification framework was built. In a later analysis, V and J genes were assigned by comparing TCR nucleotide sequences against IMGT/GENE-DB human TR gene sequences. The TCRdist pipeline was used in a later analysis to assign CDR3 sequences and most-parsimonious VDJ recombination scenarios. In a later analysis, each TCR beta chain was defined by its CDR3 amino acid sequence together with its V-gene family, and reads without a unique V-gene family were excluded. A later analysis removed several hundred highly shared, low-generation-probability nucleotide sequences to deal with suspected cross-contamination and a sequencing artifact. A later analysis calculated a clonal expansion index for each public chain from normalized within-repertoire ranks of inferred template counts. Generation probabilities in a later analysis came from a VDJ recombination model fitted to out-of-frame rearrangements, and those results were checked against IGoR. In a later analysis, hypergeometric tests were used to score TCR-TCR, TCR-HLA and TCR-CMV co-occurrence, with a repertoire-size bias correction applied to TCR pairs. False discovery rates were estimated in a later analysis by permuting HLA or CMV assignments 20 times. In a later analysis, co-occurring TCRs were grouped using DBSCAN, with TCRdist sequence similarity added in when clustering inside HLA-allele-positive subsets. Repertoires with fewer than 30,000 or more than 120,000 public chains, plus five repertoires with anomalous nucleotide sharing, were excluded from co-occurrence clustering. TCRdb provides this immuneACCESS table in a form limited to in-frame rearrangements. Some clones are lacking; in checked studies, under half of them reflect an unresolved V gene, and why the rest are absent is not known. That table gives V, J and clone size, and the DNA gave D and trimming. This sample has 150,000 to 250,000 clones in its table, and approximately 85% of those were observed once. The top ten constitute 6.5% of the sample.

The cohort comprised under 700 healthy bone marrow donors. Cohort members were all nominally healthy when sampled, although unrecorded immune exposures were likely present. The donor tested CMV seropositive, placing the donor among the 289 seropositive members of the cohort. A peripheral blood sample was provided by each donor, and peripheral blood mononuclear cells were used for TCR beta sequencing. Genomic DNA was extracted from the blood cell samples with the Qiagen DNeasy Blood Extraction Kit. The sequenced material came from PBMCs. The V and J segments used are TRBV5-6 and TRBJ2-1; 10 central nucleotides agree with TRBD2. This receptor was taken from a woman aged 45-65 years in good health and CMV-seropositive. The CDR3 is CASSLAGLAGGYNEQFF. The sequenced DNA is TGTGCCAGCAGCTTGGCGGGCTTAGCGGGGGGTTACAATGAGCAGTTCTTC.